These 14 T cell receptor beta chains came from one sample sequenced in a study of T cell repertoires in cytomegalovirus infection (dated by TCRdb to between 2018 and 2020). The sample's treatment or condition label, decoded: in vitro stimulation with specific CMV peptide epitopes to enrich CMV-specific T cells. Their antigen targets remain unknown. TCRdb names Illumina HiSeq 1500 as the instrument used. The public reads were reanalyzed by TCRdb: fastp trimming at Q25, MiXCR alignment, in-frame beta chains only. Rows are unified per CDR3 protein, each entry keeping the most common DNA and genes. Counted in this sample were 110,000 to 150,000 distinct CDR3 sequences; around 32% of them appeared once. The top ten hold roughly 47% of the sample. The sample in question was CD8+ T cells from cultured PBMCs, obtained from culture after CMV antigen stimulation. These receptors all come from a human donor in good health (CMV status not recorded). Some clones in this sample may be carry-over from other donors' samples.

This clonotype occurred a few times. The chain couples TRBV25-1 to TRBJ2-7; 7 bases match TRBD1. Germline trimming cut 3 bases from V and 7 bases from J; bases unmatched to any gene: 9. CDR3 length equals 14 residues. Germline V gene sequence: CDR1 MGHDK, CDR2 SYGVNS. The CDR3 region is CASSDSGTVREQYF. The CDR3 nucleotides read TGTGCCAGCAGTGACTCCGGGACAGTGCGGGAGCAGTACTTC.

The chain carries TRBV6-5 and TRBJ1-2, with 8 bases that match TRBD1. The CDR3 is made up of 16 amino acids. V lost 3 bases and J lost 2; bases outside the gene matches: 8. Per the germline V gene, CDR1 is MNHEY and CDR2 is SVGAGI. The CDR3 spells CASSYGAGQANYGYTF. CDR3 nucleotide sequence: TGTGCCAGCAGTTATGGCGCGGGACAGGCCAACTATGGCTACACCTTC.

This clonotype was detected only once. CDR3 loop: CASSTGTSYNEQFF. CDR3 coding DNA: TGTGCCAGCAGTACGGGTACCTCCTACAATGAGCAGTTCTTC. The rearrangement uses TRBV27 and TRBJ2-1; D not resolved. V lost 5 bases and J lost 0, with 8 bases in between. The length of the CDR3 is 14 residues. Germline CDR1 MNHEY, CDR2 SMNVEV (reference sequence).

This clonotype came up many times. The chain has TRBV6-1 and TRBJ2-5; 8 positions agree with TRBD1. V shed 6 bases, J shed 1 base, and the junction held 10 bases outside the gene matches. This CDR3 has 16 residues. Per germline, CDR1 MNHNS and CDR2 SASEGT. The CDR3: CASRLRGRSGQETQYF. The CDR3 DNA reads as TGTGCCAGCAGGCTCAGGGGGCGCAGCGGCCAAGAGACCCAGTACTTC.

The chain recombines TRBV14 with TRBJ2-1; D not resolved. The CDR3 spans 13 residues. Trimming removed 0 bases at V and 8 bases at J, with 8 bases between. The germline gives CDR1 SGHDN, CDR2 FVKESK. In DNA, the CDR3 is TGTGCCAGCAGCCAAGAAAGAATCGATGAGCAGTTCTTC. Protein sequence: CASSQERIDEQFF.

The V call is TRBV4-1, the J call TRBJ2-5; 9 bases line up with TRBD2. Germline lookup yields CDR1 MGHRA and CDR2 YSYEKL. This CDR3 region has 15 residues. Unmatched junction bases numbered 5, after V lost 1 base and J lost 5 bases. CDR3 residues: CASSQGRGGAETQYF. The CDR3 DNA follows: TGCGCCAGCAGCCAAGGACGCGGGGGGGCTGAGACCCAGTACTTC.

A single count supports this clonotype. The chain recombines TRBV12-3 or TRBV12-4 with TRBJ2-5; 8 bases match TRBD1. The CDR3 is 15 residues long. The V gene end was trimmed by 7 bases and the J gene end by 5 bases; junction bases not matched to a gene: 12. CDR3 region: CASNAGTGPRETQYF. CDR3 sequence (DNA): TGTGCCAGCAATGCCGGGACAGGCCCCAGGGAGACCCAGTACTTC.

This CDR3 is CASSLTPLAVNEQFF. As DNA, the CDR3 is TGCGCCAGCAGCTTGACCCCCCTTGCCGTGAATGAGCAGTTCTTC. The V call is TRBV5-1, the J call TRBJ2-1; no firm D call. The V end lost 1 base, the J end lost 7 bases, and 15 bases lay between the germline ends. The CDR3 loop spans 15 amino acids. Germline V CDR1 and CDR2: SGHRS, YFSETQ.

This clonotype was seen a few times. V is TRBV28 and J is TRBJ2-7; D is ambiguous. This CDR3 has 9 residues. Germline loops: CDR1 MDHEN, CDR2 SYDVKM. The V and J ends lost 11 bases and 4 bases respectively, with 6 bases between them. The CDR3 loop is CAAGYEQYF. The CDR3 nucleotides are TGTGCCGCAGGATACGAGCAGTACTTC.

The chain uses TRBV12-3 or TRBV12-4 and TRBJ1-2; a possible D gene is TRBD1 (5 bases). V lost 3 bases, J lost 6 bases, and 11 bases lay in between. This CDR3 spans 13 amino acids. CDR3 sequence: CASSFSRANGYTF. DNA of the CDR3: TGTGCCAGCAGTTTCTCCAGGGCAAATGGCTACACCTTC.

This clonotype was seen repeatedly, ten times or more. The chain recombines TRBV25-1 with TRBJ2-6; no clear D. V lost 6 bases to trimming and J lost 1 base, with 4 bases between them. This CDR3 region has 13 residues. CDR1 is MGHDK and CDR2 is SYGVNS in the germline V gene. The CDR3 region has the DNA TGTGCCAGCAGGGGTTCTGGGGCCAACGTCCTGACTTTC. It specifies CASRGSGANVLTF.

The chain carries TRBV28 and TRBJ1-5; tentative D call: TRBD1 (5 bases). The germline V gene has CDR1 MDHEN and CDR2 SYDVKM. This CDR3 has 16 residues. Trimming took 5 bases from V and 5 from J, leaving 19 bases between them. The CDR3, as DNA: TGTGCCAGCAGTCAGGTCGTAGTAAGGGGTTATCAGCCCCAGCATTTT. Protein: CASSQVVVRGYQPQHF.

This clonotype appeared many times. The chain uses TRBV13 and TRBJ2-7; perhaps TRBD2 as D (5 bases). The CDR3 length is 14 residues. V gave up 3 bases and J gave up 1 base, with 10 bases separating them. CDR1 PRHDT and CDR2 FYEKMQ come from the germline V gene (reference sequence). The CDR3 sequence: CASSFGRTSYEQYF. DNA of the CDR3: TGTGCCAGCAGCTTTGGACGGACTTCCTACGAGCAGTACTTC.

This clonotype has a count of ten or more. The chain uses TRBV7-8 and TRBJ2-1, with 9 bases aligning to TRBD2. Germline loops: CDR1 SGHVS, CDR2 FQNEAQ. The junction had 6 bases not matched to a gene; V was cut back by 5 bases and J by 4 bases. This CDR3 has 15 residues. DNA of the CDR3: TGTGCCAGCAGCACCGGGACTAGCTATTACAATGAGCAGTTCTTC. Translated, it gives CASSTGTSYYNEQFF.